The clone carrying this TCR beta chain occurred a few times. Its antigen is not identified. Together with a sample-barcoded 5' primer, a J-beta primer mix was included in a second PCR lasting roughly 6 to 12 cycles. TCRdb re-called the 5' RACE reads with MiXCR, one entry per CDR3 protein. The sample carries about 280,000 distinct CDR3 sequences, less than 30% recorded once. This sample was included in a study of blood T cells in healthy people across ages. About the study: About one barcoded beta molecule per two T cells came from capture by template switching. Study-level results: Unsorted PBMCs blocked a conclusive comparison of naive and antigen-experienced cells.

CDR3 size: 17 residues. V trimming: 7 bases; J trimming: 7 bases; junction bases outside the gene matches: 13. The germline gives CDR1 SGHRS, CDR2 YFSETQ. At least 6.5 million PBMCs were isolated per sample. This sequence originates from a woman aged 70-85 years in good health. Sequencing input: blood. The V call is TRBV5-1, the J call TRBJ2-1, with 14 bases aligning to TRBD2. CDR3 sequence (DNA): TGCGCCAGCGCCCCGGGACTAGCGGGAGCCCCTCTAAATGAGCAGTTCTTC. The encoded protein is CASAPGLAGAPLNEQFF.